The 9 T cell receptor beta chains below all came from one sample that was sequenced in a study of PD-L1 blockade in urothelial cancer. TCRdb's copy holds only in-frame clones and misses some; the assay was immunoSEQ multiplex PCR. The table has about 88,000 clones, 85% to 95% seen once. The input for sequencing was PBMCs, taken around atezolizumab (anti-PD-L1) treatment. The receptors were gathered from a man in his 60s with urothelial cancer.

V usage is TRBV11-2 and J usage is TRBJ1-2; D possibly corresponds to TRBD1 (5 bases). The length of the CDR3 is 15 residues. CDR1 is SGHAT, CDR2 FQNNGV, per germline. The V gene lost 5 bases and the J gene lost 4 bases, with 17 bases spanning the gap. The CDR3 sequence: CASSPPGKRGYGYTF. The CDR3 bases are TGTGCCAGCAGCCCTCCAGGGAAGAGAGGCTATGGCTACACCTTC.

The chain employs TRBV7-2 and TRBJ1-1, with no clear D. Deletions cut 3 bases from V and 2 bases from J, with 13 bases between. In germline, CDR1 is SGHTA, CDR2 FQGNSA. The CDR3 spans 15 residues. The CDR3 is CASSFGALTNTEAFF. The CDR3 coding sequence is TGTGCCAGCAGCTTTGGCGCACTAACAAACACTGAAGCTTTCTTT.

The chain couples TRBV19 to TRBJ2-7; weak D call: TRBD1 (6 bases). Between the trimmed V and J ends, which lost 4 bases and 2 bases, there was a span of 15 bases. Germline CDR1 is LNHDA and CDR2 is SQIVND (reference sequence). The CDR3 runs to 15 residues. The chain's CDR3 is CASSRDKKSTYEQYF. For the CDR3, the DNA is TGTGCCAGTAGTAGGGACAAAAAATCTACCTACGAGCAGTACTTC. Looking up the rest from reference TRBV19 and TRBJ2-7 gives the full variable domain: DGGITQSPKYLFRKEGQNVTLSCEQNLNHDAMYWYRQDPGQGLRLIYYSQIVNDFQKGDIAEGYSVSREKKESFPLTVTSAQKNPTAFYLCASSRDKKSTYEQYFGPGTRLTVT.

This chain joins TRBV7-9 and TRBJ2-2, with D hard to call. This CDR3 contains 14 residues. V lost 2 bases and J lost 2, with 6 bases in between. Germline assignment: CDR1 SEHNR and CDR2 FQNEAQ (reference sequence). The CDR3, as DNA: TGTGCCAGCAGCTTACAACTCAACACCGGGGAGCTGTTTTTT. Protein sequence: CASSLQLNTGELFF.

This chain uses TRBV14 with TRBJ2-7, with 9 positions matching TRBD2. Germline V gene data show CDR1 as SGHDN and CDR2 as FVKESK. This CDR3 comprises 17 residues. J gave up 6 bases and V 4 bases, and 16 bases lay outside the gene matches. CDR3 nucleotides: TGTGCCAGCAGCCGGCTAGGGCGACCGGGACTAGCCACCGAGCAGTACTTC. Protein: CASSRLGRPGLATEQYF.

The CDR3 DNA sequence: TGTGCCAGCCGGGACAGCCGCTCTGGAAACACCATATATTTT. Amino acid sequence: CASRDSRSGNTIYF. The chain uses TRBV28 and TRBJ1-3; TRBD1 matches 7 bases. This CDR3 has 14 amino acids. Germline CDR1 reads MDHEN; CDR2 reads SYDVKM. The trim removed 8 bases at V and 0 bases at J, leaving 4 bases unmatched. The complete variable domain, with remaining parts taken from reference TRBV28 and TRBJ1-3, reads DVKVTQSSRYLVKRTGEKVFLECVQDMDHENMFWYRQDPGLGLRLIYFSYDVKMKEKGDIPEGYSVSREKKERFSLILESASTNQTSMYLCASRDSRSGNTIYFGEGSWLTVV.

CDR3 loop: CASSGRTGGVEQFF. The CDR3 DNA is TGTGCCAGCAGCGGGCGGACAGGGGGCGTTGAGCAGTTCTTC. The chain combines TRBV7-2 with TRBJ2-1; 11 bases are a match to TRBD1. Germline V gene data show CDR1 as SGHTA and CDR2 as FQGNSA. V was clipped by 5 bases and J by 9 bases; unmatched bases: 6. This CDR3 comprises 14 residues.

The J gene is TRBJ1-5, the V gene TRBV29-1, with a weak D call TRBD1 (6 bases). The germline V gene encodes CDR1 SQVTM and CDR2 ANQGSEA. This CDR3 region has 14 residues. Deletions cut 4 bases from V and 0 bases from J, with 10 bases between. The CDR3 loop reads CSVGQGSSNQPQHF. CDR3 in DNA: TGCAGCGTTGGGCAGGGGAGTAGCAATCAGCCCCAGCATTTT.

This chain uses TRBV5-4 with TRBJ2-5; 9 nucleotides agree with TRBD1. The length of the CDR3 is 14 residues. Trimming removed 4 bases from V and 5 bases from J; junction bases left unmatched: 6. CDR1 is SGHNT and CDR2 is YYREEE in the germline V gene (reference sequence). The CDR3 is CASSPTGTGETQYF. The CDR3 DNA sequence: TGTGCCAGCAGCCCGACCGGGACAGGGGAGACCCAGTACTTC.